This TCR beta chain originates from a study of blood T cell repertoires in COVID-19. Study context: The United States, Italy and Spain provided the acute and convalescent COVID-19 samples.

Assay: immunoSEQ multiplex PCR; the TCRdb copy retains only in-frame clones and omits some. The sample holds under 300,000 clones, more than 65% seen once. Sequencing was performed on peripheral blood. The TCR was taken from a man aged 35-49 years who had recovered from COVID-19.

The CDR3 loop reads CAIADRGRQPQHF. CDR3 bases: TGTGCCATCGCTGACAGGGGGCGGCAGCCCCAGCATTTT. This chain connects TRBV10-3 to TRBJ1-5, with 10 bases fitting TRBD1. CDR1 is ENHRY, CDR2 SYGVKD, per germline. The trim removed 8 bases at V and 7 bases at J, leaving 5 bases unmatched. CDR3 length: 13 residues.